The TCR beta chain under discussion was sequenced for a study of blood T cell repertoires in COVID-19. This CDR3 comprises 16 residues. Germline assignment: CDR1 SGDLS and CDR2 YYNGEE. Trimming took 4 bases from V and 4 from J, leaving 19 bases between them. Original handling: Reference gene primer amplification in the assay estimated nucleated cell counts. Measured with immunoSEQ multiplex PCR; TCRdb has only the in-frame clones, and not every one. That table gives V, J and clone size, and the DNA gave D and trimming. The sample yields about 220,000 clones, roughly 88% seen once. V usage is TRBV9 and J usage is TRBJ2-3; D call uncertain. The TCR originated in a man aged 35-49 years who had recovered from COVID-19. The sample consisted of peripheral blood. CDR3 sequence (DNA): TGTGCCAGCAGCCTCGCAAGCGCGGCTTCTTCAGATACGCAGTATTTT. This codes for CASSLASAASSDTQYF.